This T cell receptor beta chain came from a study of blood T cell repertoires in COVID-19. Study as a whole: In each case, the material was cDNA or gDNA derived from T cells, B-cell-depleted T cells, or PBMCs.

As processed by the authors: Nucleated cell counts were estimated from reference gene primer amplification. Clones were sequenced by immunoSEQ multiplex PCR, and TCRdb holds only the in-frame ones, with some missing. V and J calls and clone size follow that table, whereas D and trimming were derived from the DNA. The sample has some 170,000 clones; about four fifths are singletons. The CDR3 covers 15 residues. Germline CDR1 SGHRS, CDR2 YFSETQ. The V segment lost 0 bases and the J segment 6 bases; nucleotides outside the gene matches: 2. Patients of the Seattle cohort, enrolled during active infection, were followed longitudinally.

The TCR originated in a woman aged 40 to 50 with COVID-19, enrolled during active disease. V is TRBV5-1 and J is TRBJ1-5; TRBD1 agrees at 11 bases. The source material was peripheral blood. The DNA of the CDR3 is TGCGCCAGCAGCTTGGCCGGACAGGGGGCTCAGCCCCAGCATTTT. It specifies CASSLAGQGAQPQHF.